This T cell receptor (beta chain) was found in a study of neurological immune-mediated disorders. Study observations and caveats: Any association between clinical or MRI features and the multiple sclerosis repertoire cluster was absent.

TCRdb ran MiXCR on the 5' RACE reads and lists one entry per CDR3 protein. In the table there are fewer than 85,000 distinct CDR3 sequences, roughly 3.9% of which are singletons. CDR1 SEHNR and CDR2 FQNEAQ come from the germline V gene (reference sequence). The CDR3 is made up of 13 amino acids. The ends were cut back, 5 bases at V and 5 bases at J, with 12 bases in the middle. In this sample, this clonotype turned up many times. The antigen is unknown. The chain employs TRBV7-9 and TRBJ1-2; D remains ambiguous. Material: PBMCs. The sequence was obtained from a man under 40 with multiple sclerosis. CDR3 in amino acids: CASSQDGLYGYTF. CDR3 DNA: TGTGCCAGCAGCCAGGACGGACTGTATGGCTACACCTTC.